This TCR beta chain was captured in a study of memory CD4+ T cells and cytomegalovirus serostatus. Overall study: Of the healthy Belgian adults, several were CMV seropositive and 24 seronegative.

The data were produced by immunoSEQ multiplex PCR, yet TCRdb's version contains in-frame clones alone and is incomplete. Among 55,000 or so clones, over 60% were seen once, and the ten largest hold 1.1% to 1.5%. Single viable CD3+CD4+CD8-CD45RO+ cells were sorted as the memory CD4+ T cells. After thawing, CD4+ T cells were positively selected. CDR1 is SGHDT, CDR2 YYEEEE, per germline. V was shortened by 7 bases and J by 3 bases, with 11 bases between the two germline ends. The CDR3 extends over 13 amino acids. This TCR derives from an adult in good health and CMV-seropositive. This rearrangement joins TRBV5-6 to TRBJ1-5; unclear D gene. The sequencing input was memory CD4+ T cells from blood. The DNA of the CDR3 is TGTGCCAGCGGCAAAGGAATCAATCAGCCCCAGCATTTT. Its protein is CASGKGINQPQHF. The full variable domain, in which reference TRBV5-6 and TRBJ1-5 provide the parts outside the CDR3, is DAGVTQSPTHLIKTRGQQVTLRCSPKSGHDTVSWYQQALGQGPQFIFQYYEEEERQRGNFPDRFSGHQFPNYSSELNVNALLLGDSALYLCASGKGINQPQHFGDGTRLSIL.